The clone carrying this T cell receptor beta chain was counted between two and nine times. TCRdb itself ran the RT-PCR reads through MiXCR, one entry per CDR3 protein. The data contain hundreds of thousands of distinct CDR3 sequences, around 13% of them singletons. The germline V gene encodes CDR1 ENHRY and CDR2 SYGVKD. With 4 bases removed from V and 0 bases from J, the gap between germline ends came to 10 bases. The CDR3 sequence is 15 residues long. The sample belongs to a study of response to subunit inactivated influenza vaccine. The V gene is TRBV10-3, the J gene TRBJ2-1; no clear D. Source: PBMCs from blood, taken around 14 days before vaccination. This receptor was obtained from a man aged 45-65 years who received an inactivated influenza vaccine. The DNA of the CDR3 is TGTGCCATCAGTGTAGTTTATACCTCCTACAATGAGCAGTTCTTC. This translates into CAISVVYTSYNEQFF.